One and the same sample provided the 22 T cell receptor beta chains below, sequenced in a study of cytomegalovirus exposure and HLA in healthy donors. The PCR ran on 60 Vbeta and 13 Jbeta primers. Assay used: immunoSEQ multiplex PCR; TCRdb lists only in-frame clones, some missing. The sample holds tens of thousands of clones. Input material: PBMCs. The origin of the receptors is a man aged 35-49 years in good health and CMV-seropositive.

The CDR3 here is CASSSPVSGANVLTF. The CDR3 coding sequence is TGTGCCAGCTCATCTCCAGTCTCTGGGGCCAACGTCCTGACTTTC. The chain is built from TRBV18 and TRBJ2-6; D unresolved. From germline, CDR1 is KGHSH and CDR2 LQKENI. V was trimmed by 5 bases and J by 0 bases, leaving 8 bases between them. The CDR3 is made up of 15 amino acids.

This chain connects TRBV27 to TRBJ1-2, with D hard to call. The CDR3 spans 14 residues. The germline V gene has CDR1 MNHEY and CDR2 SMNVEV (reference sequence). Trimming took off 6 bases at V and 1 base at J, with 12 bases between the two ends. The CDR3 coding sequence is TGTGCCAGCAGACCCTGGACTGGTAACTATGGCTACACCTTC. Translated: CASRPWTGNYGYTF.

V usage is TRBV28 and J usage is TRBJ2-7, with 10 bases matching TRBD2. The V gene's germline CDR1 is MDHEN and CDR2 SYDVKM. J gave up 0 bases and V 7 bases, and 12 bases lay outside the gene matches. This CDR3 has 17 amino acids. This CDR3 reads CASKGQLGLADSYEQYF. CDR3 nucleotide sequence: TGTGCCAGCAAGGGACAATTAGGACTAGCGGACTCCTACGAGCAGTACTTC.

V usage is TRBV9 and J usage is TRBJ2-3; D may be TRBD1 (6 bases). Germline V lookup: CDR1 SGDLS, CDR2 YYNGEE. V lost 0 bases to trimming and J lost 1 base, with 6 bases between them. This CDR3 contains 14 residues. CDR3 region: CASSVEGGTDTQYF. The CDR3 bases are TGTGCCAGCAGCGTAGAGGGGGGCACAGATACGCAGTATTTT.

The CDR3 sequence is CASSETSGSGEQYF. DNA for the CDR3: TGCGCCAGCAGTGAGACTAGCGGGAGTGGCGAGCAGTACTTC. The rearrangement uses TRBV10-1 and TRBJ2-7; 11 nucleotides agree with TRBD2. Germline V CDR1 and CDR2: WNHNN, SYGVQD (reference sequence). The CDR3 totals 14 residues. The junction had 3 bases not matched to a gene; V was cut back by 2 bases and J by 6 bases.

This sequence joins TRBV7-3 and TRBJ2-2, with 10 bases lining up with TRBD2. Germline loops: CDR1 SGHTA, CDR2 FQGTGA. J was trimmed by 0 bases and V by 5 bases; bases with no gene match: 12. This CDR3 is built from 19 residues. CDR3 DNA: TGTGCCAGCAGCCTCTCGGGGACTAGCGCTTGGTCGAACACCGGGGAGCTGTTTTTT. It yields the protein CASSLSGTSAWSNTGELFF.

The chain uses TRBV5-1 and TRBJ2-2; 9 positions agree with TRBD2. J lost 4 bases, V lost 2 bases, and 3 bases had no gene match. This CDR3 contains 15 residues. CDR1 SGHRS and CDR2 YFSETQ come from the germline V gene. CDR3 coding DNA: TGCGCCAGCAGCTTTCAGCGGGAGGTCACCGGGGAGCTGTTTTTT. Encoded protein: CASSFQREVTGELFF. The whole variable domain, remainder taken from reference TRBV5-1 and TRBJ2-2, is KAGVTQTPRYLIKTRGQQVTLSCSPISGHRSVSWYQQTPGQGLQFLFEYFSETQRNKGNFPGRFSGRQFSNSRSEMNVSTLELGDSALYLCASSFQREVTGELFFGEGSRLTVL.

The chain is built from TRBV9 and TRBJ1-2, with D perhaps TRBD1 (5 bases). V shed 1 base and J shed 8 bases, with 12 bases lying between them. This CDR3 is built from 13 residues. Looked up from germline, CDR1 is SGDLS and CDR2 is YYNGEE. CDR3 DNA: TGTGCCAGCAGCGTAACGGGGGTGGAGGGCTACACCTTC. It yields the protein CASSVTGVEGYTF.

The CDR3 DNA reads as TGTGCCAGCAGTTCAGTCTTATCCTACGAGCAGTACTTC. Encoded protein: CASSSVLSYEQYF. This chain connects TRBV27 to TRBJ2-7; D is uncertain. The CDR3 is 13 amino acids. V lost 4 bases and J lost 1, with 8 bases in between. Germline V gives CDR1 MNHEY, CDR2 SMNVEV (reference sequence).

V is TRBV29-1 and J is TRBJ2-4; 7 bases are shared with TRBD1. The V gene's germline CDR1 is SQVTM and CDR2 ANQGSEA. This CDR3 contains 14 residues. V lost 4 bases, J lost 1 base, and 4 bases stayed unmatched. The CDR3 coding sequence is TGCAGCGTTGGACAGGGTGGTGCCAAAAACATTCAGTACTTC. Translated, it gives CSVGQGGAKNIQYF.

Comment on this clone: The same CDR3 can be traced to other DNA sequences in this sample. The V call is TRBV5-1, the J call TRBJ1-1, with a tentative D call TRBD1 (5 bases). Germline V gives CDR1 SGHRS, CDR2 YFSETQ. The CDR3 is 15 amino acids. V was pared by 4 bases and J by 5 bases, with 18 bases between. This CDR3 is CASSPREGRGTEAFF. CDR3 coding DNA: TGCGCCAGCAGCCCCCGGGAGGGCCGGGGGACTGAAGCTTTCTTT. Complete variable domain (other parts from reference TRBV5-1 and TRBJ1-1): KAGVTQTPRYLIKTRGQQVTLSCSPISGHRSVSWYQQTPGQGLQFLFEYFSETQRNKGNFPGRFSGRQFSNSRSEMNVSTLELGDSALYLCASSPREGRGTEAFFGQGTRLTVV.

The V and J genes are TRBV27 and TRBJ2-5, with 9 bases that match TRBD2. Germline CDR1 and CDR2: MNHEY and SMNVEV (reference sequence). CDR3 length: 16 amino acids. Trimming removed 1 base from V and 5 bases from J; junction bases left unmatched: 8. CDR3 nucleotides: TGTGCCAGCAGTTTATTAGCGGGGGCCCCCGGGGAGACCCAGTACTTC. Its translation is CASSLLAGAPGETQYF.

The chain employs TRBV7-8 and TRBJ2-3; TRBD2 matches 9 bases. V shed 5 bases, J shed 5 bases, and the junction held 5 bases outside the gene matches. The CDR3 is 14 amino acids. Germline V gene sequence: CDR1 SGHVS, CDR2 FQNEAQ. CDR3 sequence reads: CASSASGEGDTQYF. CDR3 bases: TGTGCCAGCAGCGCTAGCGGGGAAGGAGATACGCAGTATTTT.

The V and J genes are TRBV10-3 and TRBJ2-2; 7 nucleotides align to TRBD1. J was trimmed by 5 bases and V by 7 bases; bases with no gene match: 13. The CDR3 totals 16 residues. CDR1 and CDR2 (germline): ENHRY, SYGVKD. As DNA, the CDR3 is TGTGCCATCACCCCGAACAGGGGACCGGGGACCGGGGAGCTGTTTTTT. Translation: CAITPNRGPGTGELFF.

CDR3 bases: TGTGCCAGCAGCTTTTCGAGCGGGAGTTACGAGCAGTACTTC. Protein product: CASSFSSGSYEQYF. This sequence joins TRBV9 and TRBJ2-7; 8 nucleotides align to TRBD2. V was clipped by 4 bases and J by 4 bases; unmatched bases: 7. The V gene's germline CDR1 is SGDLS and CDR2 YYNGEE. The CDR3 totals 14 residues.

The CDR3 DNA reads as TGTGCCAGCAGTGAGATGGTAGCGGGAGGTACCGGGGAGCTGTTTTTT. Translated: CASSEMVAGGTGELFF. The chain carries TRBV9 and TRBJ2-2; TRBD2 agrees at 10 bases. The junction had 9 bases not matched to a gene; V was cut back by 5 bases and J by 5 bases. The length of the CDR3 is 16 residues. Germline assignment: CDR1 SGDLS and CDR2 YYNGEE.

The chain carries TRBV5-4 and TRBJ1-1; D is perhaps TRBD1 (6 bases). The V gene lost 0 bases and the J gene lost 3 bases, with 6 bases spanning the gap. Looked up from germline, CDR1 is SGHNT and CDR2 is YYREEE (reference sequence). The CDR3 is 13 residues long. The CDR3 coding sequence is TGTGCCAGCAGCTTGGACAGGGACACTGAAGCTTTCTTT. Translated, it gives CASSLDRDTEAFF.

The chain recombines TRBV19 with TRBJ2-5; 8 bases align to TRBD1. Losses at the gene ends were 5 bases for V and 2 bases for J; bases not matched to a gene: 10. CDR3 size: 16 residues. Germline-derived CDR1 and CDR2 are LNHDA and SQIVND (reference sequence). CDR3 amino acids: CASSPGTGKPQETQYF. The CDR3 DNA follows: TGTGCCAGTAGTCCCGGGACAGGTAAACCACAAGAGACCCAGTACTTC.

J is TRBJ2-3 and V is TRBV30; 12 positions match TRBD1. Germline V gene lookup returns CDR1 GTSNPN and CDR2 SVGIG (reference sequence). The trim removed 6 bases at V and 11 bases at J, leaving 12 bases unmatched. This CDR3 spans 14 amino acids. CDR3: CACPGTGGVTRQYF. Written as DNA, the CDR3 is TGTGCCTGCCCCGGGACAGGGGGCGTAACGAGGCAGTATTTT.

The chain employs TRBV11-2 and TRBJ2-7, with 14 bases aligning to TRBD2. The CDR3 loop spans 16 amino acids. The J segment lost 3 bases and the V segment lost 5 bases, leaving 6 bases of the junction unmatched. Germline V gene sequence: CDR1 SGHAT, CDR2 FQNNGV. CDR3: CASSTGLAGESYEQYF. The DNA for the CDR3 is TGTGCCAGCAGCACGGGACTAGCGGGAGAGAGCTACGAGCAGTACTTC.

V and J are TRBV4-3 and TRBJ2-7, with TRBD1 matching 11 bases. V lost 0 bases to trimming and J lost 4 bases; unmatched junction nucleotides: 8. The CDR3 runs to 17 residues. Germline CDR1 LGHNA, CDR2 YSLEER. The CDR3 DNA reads TGCGCCAGCAGCCAAGATCGAAGGGACAGGGGGATTTACGAGCAGTACTTC. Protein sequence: CASSQDRRDRGIYEQYF.

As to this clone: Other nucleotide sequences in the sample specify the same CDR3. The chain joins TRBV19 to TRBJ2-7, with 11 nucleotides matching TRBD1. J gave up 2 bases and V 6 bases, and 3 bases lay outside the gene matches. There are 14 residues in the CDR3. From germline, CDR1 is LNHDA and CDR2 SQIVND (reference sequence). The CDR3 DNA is TGTGCCAGTAGCCCGGGACAGGGGGCCTACGAGCAGTACTTC. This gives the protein CASSPGQGAYEQYF.